The 24 T cell receptor beta chains given below trace back to one sample, sequenced in a study of blood T cell repertoires in COVID-19. Generated by immunoSEQ multiplex PCR, the TCRdb table keeps only in-frame clones and is missing some. The table records 300,000 to 350,000 clones, 88% of them present only once. Sequenced input: PBMCs or T cells enriched from blood (not recorded which). Receptors were obtained from a woman aged 25 to 39 who had been exposed to COVID-19.

The V call is TRBV12-3 or TRBV12-4, the J call TRBJ1-1; possibly TRBD1 for D (5 bases). Trimming removed 6 bases at V and 5 bases at J, with 13 bases between. The CDR3 contains 13 residues. The CDR3 coding sequence is TGTGCCAGCAGCTCGACCCGGGGGACTGAAGCTTTCTTT. Residues: CASSSTRGTEAFF.

The chain is built from TRBV15 and TRBJ1-1, with D possibly TRBD1 on 6 matching bases. This CDR3 has 15 amino acids. Germline values: CDR1 LNHNV, CDR2 YYDKDF (reference sequence). With 5 bases removed from V and 0 bases from J, the gap between germline ends came to 13 bases. The CDR3 DNA sequence: TGTGCCACCAGCGCAGGGGCAGGGTTGAACACTGAAGCTTTCTTT. Amino acids: CATSAGAGLNTEAFF.

This chain connects TRBV24-1 to TRBJ1-6, with 9 bases identical to TRBD1. Per germline, CDR1 KGHDR and CDR2 SFDVKD. CDR3 length: 15 residues. V shed 7 bases and J 5 bases; nucleotides not matched to a gene: 5. This chain's CDR3 is CATRGTGTHNSPLHF. The CDR3, as DNA: TGTGCCACCAGGGGGACAGGGACCCATAATTCACCCCTCCACTTT.

V is TRBV5-1 and J is TRBJ2-2; possible D gene TRBD2, 5 bases. The CDR3 covers 14 residues. Germline V gives CDR1 SGHRS, CDR2 YFSETQ. Trimming left V 4 bases short and J 4 bases short, with 11 bases between. CDR3 DNA sequence: TGCGCCAGCAGCCCCCCGGGAAGCACCGGGGAGCTGTTTTTT. Its translation is CASSPPGSTGELFF.

The V gene is TRBV6-5, the J gene TRBJ1-2; 7 bases are shared with TRBD1. CDR3 length equals 15 residues. Germline CDR1 is MNHEY and CDR2 is SVGAGI. V trimming: 2 bases; J trimming: 6 bases; junction bases outside the gene matches: 9. CDR3: CASSYNGQARDGYTF. The CDR3 nucleotides read TGTGCCAGCAGTTACAACGGACAGGCGAGAGATGGCTACACCTTC.

The chain is built from TRBV5-1 and TRBJ2-3; TRBD1 is a possible D gene (5 bases). CDR1 is SGHRS, CDR2 YFSETQ, per germline. The V and J ends lost 0 bases and 3 bases respectively, with 23 bases between them. The CDR3 length is 19 residues. DNA for the CDR3: TGCGCCAGCAGCTTGGAAAGCCTCTGGCAGGGCAGGTGGACAGATACGCAGTATTTT. It is translated as CASSLESLWQGRWTDTQYF. The variable domain in full, with the rest retrieved from reference TRBV5-1 and TRBJ2-3, is KAGVTQTPRYLIKTRGQQVTLSCSPISGHRSVSWYQQTPGQGLQFLFEYFSETQRNKGNFPGRFSGRQFSNSRSEMNVSTLELGDSALYLCASSLESLWQGRWTDTQYFGPGTRLTVL.

This clone was detected only once. The chain combines TRBV6-5 with TRBJ1-1, with 9 bases fitting TRBD1. V lost 0 bases, J lost 10 bases, and 6 bases stayed unmatched. The CDR3 length is 14 residues. In germline, CDR1 is MNHEY, CDR2 SVGAGI. The CDR3 DNA reads as TGTGCCAGCAGTTACTCGCGAGTGACAGGGGGAGCTTTCTTT. Its protein product is CASSYSRVTGGAFF.

This chain joins TRBV2 and TRBJ1-1; D is undetermined. The germline CDR1 and CDR2 sequences are SNHLY and FYNNEI. The germline V and J ends were trimmed by 7 bases and 4 bases, with 19 bases remaining between them. CDR3 length: 15 amino acids. The chain's CDR3 is CASIAPVRAGTEAFF. DNA of the CDR3: TGTGCCAGCATCGCCCCGGTGCGGGCAGGCACTGAAGCTTTCTTT. The whole variable domain, remainder taken from reference TRBV2 and TRBJ1-1, is EPEVTQTPSHQVTQMGQEVILRCVPISNHLYFYWYRQILGQKVEFLVSFYNNEISEKSEIFDDQFSVERPDGSNFTLKIRSTKLEDSAMYFCASIAPVRAGTEAFFGQGTRLTVV.

This chain uses TRBV5-4 with TRBJ1-2; D call uncertain. This CDR3 has 12 residues. CDR1 is SGHNT and CDR2 is YYREEE in the germline V gene (reference sequence). Trimming shortened V by 2 bases and J by 7 bases, and 9 bases separated the two germline ends. CDR3 sequence (DNA): TGTGCCAGCAGCTTACCGGACTCTGGCTACACCTTC. This gives the protein CASSLPDSGYTF.

The chain employs TRBV29-1 and TRBJ1-1; 9 nucleotides agree with TRBD1. The CDR3 length is 13 residues. Germline V gene sequence: CDR1 SQVTM, CDR2 ANQGSEA. V shed 7 bases and J 4 bases; nucleotides not matched to a gene: 7. The CDR3 DNA reads TGCAGCGCCCGCCCGGACAGGGGCACTGAAGCTTTCTTT. Protein: CSARPDRGTEAFF.

The chain is built from TRBV2 and TRBJ2-7; 9 nucleotides line up with TRBD1. The V and J ends lost 4 bases and 6 bases, in that order; junction bases with no gene match: 10. Germline values: CDR1 SNHLY, CDR2 FYNNEI. This CDR3 spans 15 amino acids. CDR3 DNA sequence: TGTGCCAGCAGTGGGCGGGGGACAGGGAGCCTCGAGCAGTACTTC. This codes for CASSGRGTGSLEQYF.

This clone was observed once. The chain links TRBV5-1 to TRBJ1-6, with D possibly TRBD1 on 5 matching bases. V lost 4 bases and J lost 8, with 13 bases in between. This CDR3 spans 14 amino acids. Germline V CDR1 and CDR2: SGHRS, YFSETQ. DNA for the CDR3: TGCGCCAGCAGCCCGAAGGGGCGCGATTCACCCCTCCACTTT. Amino acids: CASSPKGRDSPLHF.

The chain has TRBV28 and TRBJ2-3, with D possibly being TRBD1 (6 bases). Germline loops: CDR1 MDHEN, CDR2 SYDVKM. This CDR3 spans 16 amino acids. Trimming pared 3 bases from V and 1 base from J, leaving 14 bases between. In DNA form, the CDR3 reads TGTGCCAGCAGTTTCTTGACAGGAGGTGGCACAGATACGCAGTATTTT. It is translated as CASSFLTGGGTDTQYF. The complete variable domain, with remaining parts taken from reference TRBV28 and TRBJ2-3, reads DVKVTQSSRYLVKRTGEKVFLECVQDMDHENMFWYRQDPGLGLRLIYFSYDVKMKEKGDIPEGYSVSREKKERFSLILESASTNQTSMYLCASSFLTGGGTDTQYFGPGTRLTVL.

The chain carries TRBV3-1 (or the pseudogene TRBV3-2) and TRBJ2-7; a possible D gene is TRBD2 (5 bases). Per germline, CDR1 LGHDT and CDR2 YNNKEL (reference sequence). This CDR3 spans 13 amino acids. The V end was cut by 4 bases, the J end by 3 bases, with 10 bases between. The CDR3 loop is CASSPRANYEQYF. Here the CDR3 DNA reads TGTGCCAGCAGCCCGAGGGCCAACTACGAGCAGTACTTC.

The chain is built from TRBV11-2 and TRBJ1-1, with TRBD1 matching over 10 bases. The V and J ends lost 5 bases and 5 bases, in that order; junction bases with no gene match: 8. The CDR3 length is 15 residues. Germline-derived CDR1 and CDR2 are SGHAT and FQNNGV. The CDR3 reads CASSPGTGEGTEAFF. The CDR3 DNA reads TGTGCCAGCAGCCCCGGGACAGGGGAAGGGACTGAAGCTTTCTTT.

The chain recombines TRBV24-1 with TRBJ2-3; no definite D call. The CDR3 extends over 17 amino acids. The germline V gene encodes CDR1 KGHDR and CDR2 SFDVKD. The V end was cut by 2 bases, the J end by 6 bases, with 20 bases between. CDR3 sequence (DNA): TGTGCCACCAGTGATTCCCGGCGTGCGGAGAAAAGGGATACGCAGTATTTT. As protein: CATSDSRRAEKRDTQYF.

The V call is TRBV19, the J call TRBJ2-3, with 8 bases identical to TRBD1. CDR3 size: 15 residues. Germline V gives CDR1 LNHDA, CDR2 SQIVND (reference sequence). Germline trimming cut 3 bases from V and 4 bases from J; bases unmatched to any gene: 6. CDR3 loop: CASSIYRGSPDTQYF. CDR3 DNA sequence: TGTGCCAGTAGTATCTACAGGGGGAGTCCAGATACGCAGTATTTT.

V is TRBV12-3 or TRBV12-4 and J is TRBJ1-6; the D gene is possibly TRBD1 (5 bases). The CDR3 runs to 13 residues. Trimming took 7 bases from V and 9 from J, leaving 13 bases between them. This CDR3 reads CASTQQGISPLHF. CDR3 DNA sequence: TGTGCCAGCACGCAGCAGGGTATTTCACCCCTCCACTTT.

This clone was observed a handful of times. The chain joins TRBV28 to TRBJ2-3; 9 bases agree with TRBD1. CDR1 is MDHEN and CDR2 is SYDVKM in the germline V gene. The CDR3 is 16 residues long. With V trimmed by 0 bases and J by 4 bases, 5 bases remained unmatched. Written as DNA, the CDR3 is TGTGCCAGCAGTTTATGGGACAGGGGTAGGTCAGATACGCAGTATTTT. This gives the protein CASSLWDRGRSDTQYF.

The V call is TRBV11-2, the J call TRBJ2-1; 14 bases align to TRBD2. V was pared by 1 base and J by 8 bases, with 7 bases of the junction left unmatched. CDR1 and CDR2 (germline): SGHAT, FQNNGV. This CDR3 region has 17 residues. The CDR3 DNA reads as TGTGCCAGCAGCTTAGGGGGACTAGCGGGAGAAGTGGATGAGCAGTTCTTC. This gives the protein CASSLGGLAGEVDEQFF. Supplemented by reference TRBV11-2 and TRBJ2-1, the full variable domain reads EAGVAQSPRYKIIEKRQSVAFWCNPISGHATLYWYQQILGQGPKLLIQFQNNGVVDDSQLPKDRFSAERLKGVDSTLKIQPAKLEDSAVYLCASSLGGLAGEVDEQFFGPGTRLTVL.

The chain combines TRBV19 with TRBJ1-2; D is unclear. Germline V CDR1 and CDR2: LNHDA, SQIVND (reference sequence). The germline V and J ends were trimmed by 9 bases and 0 bases, with 5 bases remaining between them. CDR3 length: 11 residues. CDR3 loop: CASLANYGYTF. CDR3 nucleotides: TGTGCCAGCCTAGCTAACTATGGCTACACCTTC.

As concerns this clone: A much more abundant neighbour one base away suggests this may be a read error. The rearrangement joins TRBV27 to TRBJ2-3; 9 bases map to TRBD2. V was clipped by 5 bases and J by 1 base; unmatched bases: 4. Germline loops: CDR1 MNHEY, CDR2 SMNVEV (reference sequence). This CDR3 is 15 amino acids long. The CDR3 region has the DNA TGTGCCAGCAGTGTGACTAGCGGAGGCACAGATACGCAGTATTTT. It encodes CASSVTSGGTDTQYF.

This sequence joins TRBV12-3 or TRBV12-4 and TRBJ1-1; D ambiguous. Trimming took 5 bases from V and 10 from J, leaving 8 bases between them. CDR3 length: 10 amino acids. CDR3 in amino acids: CASSVSGAFF. In DNA form, the CDR3 reads TGTGCCAGCAGTGTTTCGGGAGCTTTCTTT.

The gene calls are TRBV10-3 and TRBJ1-2; 8 bases are a match to TRBD1. Losses at the gene ends were 7 bases for V and 3 bases for J; bases not matched to a gene: 13. The CDR3 sequence is 16 residues long. Germline V CDR1 and CDR2: ENHRY, SYGVKD. DNA for the CDR3: TGTGCCATCACAGGGGGCCCGACTCGAGGGTACTATGGCTACACCTTC. Translated, it gives CAITGGPTRGYYGYTF.